This TCR beta chain comes out of a study of T cells after yellow fever vaccination. Study context: In the case of low-cell-number fractions, SMART-Seq v4 Ultra Low Input was used for preparation. Notes on the study in general: Within FACS-sorted repertoires, abundant clonotypes contaminating from the bulk population could be present. It was the secondary response that reached its peak faster, day 5 versus 15, but it was weaker.

For this clonotype: Its antigen is currently unknown.

Generation of TCR cDNA used 5'RACE template switching (which added a universal primer site and UMIs). TCRdb re-analysed the 5' RACE reads in MiXCR, keeping a single row per CDR3 protein. The sample lists about 500,000 distinct CDR3 sequences; 17% were seen once. V lost 0 bases, J lost 5 bases, and 16 bases lay in between. This CDR3 contains 16 residues. Looked up from germline, CDR1 is SGHRS and CDR2 is YFSETQ. V and J are TRBV5-1 and TRBJ2-3, with D hard to call. The source material was PBMCs, sampled 5 days after the first yellow fever vaccination. The clonotype comes from a man younger than 35 who received the YFV17D yellow fever vaccine. For the CDR3, the DNA is TGCGCCAGCAGCTTGGCTCTCGACTCCGGCCTAGATACGCAGTATTTT. The encoded protein is CASSLALDSGLDTQYF.